The entry below describes one T cell receptor (beta chain). The antigen remains undetermined. The entry originates in a study of T cell responses to AZD1222 COVID-19 vaccine. The study, taken as a whole, reports: AZD1222 recipients seropositive at baseline numbered only six or seven. Repertoires were obtained solely post-peak T cell response.

The protocol was immunoSEQ multiplex PCR, while the TCRdb copy is restricted to in-frame clones and leaves out a portion. The sample records some 120,000 clones, roughly 84% being singletons. The trim removed 0 bases at V and 5 bases at J, leaving 8 bases unmatched. Germline V gene data show CDR1 as MDHEN and CDR2 as SYDVKM. The CDR3 totals 17 residues. The chain links TRBV28 to TRBJ2-1, with 9 bases that match TRBD2. This TCR was sampled from an adult in good health. The input for sequencing was peripheral blood, taken on day 0 of AZD1222 vaccination. The CDR3 bases are TGTGCCAGCAGTTTATGGGAGCTAGCGGGGTTTGACAATGAGCAGTTCTTC. As protein: CASSLWELAGFDNEQFF.